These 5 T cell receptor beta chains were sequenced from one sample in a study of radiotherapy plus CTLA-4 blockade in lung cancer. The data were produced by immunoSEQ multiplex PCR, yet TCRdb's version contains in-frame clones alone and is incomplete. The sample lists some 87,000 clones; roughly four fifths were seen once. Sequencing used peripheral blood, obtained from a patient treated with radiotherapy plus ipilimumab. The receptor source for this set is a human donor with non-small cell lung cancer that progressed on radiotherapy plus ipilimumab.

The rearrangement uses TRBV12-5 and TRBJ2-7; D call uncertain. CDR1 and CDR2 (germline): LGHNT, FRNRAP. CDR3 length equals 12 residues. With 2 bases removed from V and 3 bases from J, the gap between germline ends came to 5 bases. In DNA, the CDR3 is TGTGCTAGTGGTTTGTCCATCTACGAGCAGTACTTC. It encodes CASGLSIYEQYF.

This chain's CDR3 is CASSFRGPDSNQPQHF. The CDR3 DNA reads TGTGCCAGCAGCTTTCGTGGACCGGATAGCAATCAGCCCCAGCATTTT. This chain joins TRBV7-9 and TRBJ1-5, with unresolved D. Germline CDR1 reads SEHNR; CDR2 reads FQNEAQ (reference sequence). V was shortened by 3 bases and J by 0 bases, with 12 bases between the two germline ends. The CDR3 runs to 16 residues.

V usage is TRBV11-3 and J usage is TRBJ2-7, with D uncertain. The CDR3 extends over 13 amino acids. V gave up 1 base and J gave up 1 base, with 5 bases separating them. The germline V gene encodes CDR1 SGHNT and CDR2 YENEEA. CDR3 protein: CASSLVPSYEQYF. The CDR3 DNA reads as TGTGCCAGCAGCTTAGTACCATCCTACGAGCAGTACTTC.

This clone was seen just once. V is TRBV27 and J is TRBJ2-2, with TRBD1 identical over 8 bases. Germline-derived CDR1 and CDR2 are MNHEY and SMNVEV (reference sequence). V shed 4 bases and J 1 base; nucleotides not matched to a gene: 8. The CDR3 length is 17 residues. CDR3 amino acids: CASSWPRDRQNTGELFF. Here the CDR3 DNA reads TGTGCCAGCAGTTGGCCCCGGGACAGGCAGAACACCGGGGAGCTGTTTTTT.

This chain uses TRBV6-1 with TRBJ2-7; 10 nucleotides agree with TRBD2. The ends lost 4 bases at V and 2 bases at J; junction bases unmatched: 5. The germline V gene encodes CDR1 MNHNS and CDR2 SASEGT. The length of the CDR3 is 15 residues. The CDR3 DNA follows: TGTGCCAGCAGTGGGACTAGCGGAGGGCCCTACGAGCAGTACTTC. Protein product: CASSGTSGGPYEQYF.